This TCR beta chain was retrieved from a study of PD-L1 blockade in urothelial cancer. Overall study: Patients, treated from about 2014 onward, received atezolizumab 1,200 mg intravenously every 3 weeks.

Regarding time point: peripheral blood 6 weeks after treatment start. Germline CDR1 reads ENHRY; CDR2 reads SYGVKD. The J segment lost 1 base and the V segment lost 6 bases, leaving 5 bases of the junction unmatched. This CDR3 region has 14 residues. Sequenced by immunoSEQ multiplex PCR; TCRdb stores in-frame clones only, minus some. The sample records fewer than 85,000 clones, about nine tenths being singletons. V gene TRBV10-3 combines with J gene TRBJ1-1, with 7 bases matching TRBD1. The sequence was obtained from a man in his sixties with urothelial cancer. Sequencing was performed on PBMCs, taken around atezolizumab (anti-PD-L1) treatment. The CDR3, as DNA: TGTGCCATCAGCGTAGGACAGGCGAACACTGAAGCTTTCTTT. It is translated as CAISVGQANTEAFF.